These 9 T cell receptor beta chains were all obtained from the same sample, sequenced in a study of T cell changes during pregnancy in multiple sclerosis. Using immunoSEQ multiplex PCR, the repertoire was profiled, and TCRdb retains in-frame clones only, with some absent. The data contain tens of thousands of clones, approximately 90% of them singletons. The specimen was peripheral blood, collected before pregnancy. These receptors all stem from a female donor with multiple sclerosis, enrolled in a pregnancy study.

This chain uses TRBV6-5 with TRBJ1-2, with a possible D match to TRBD1 (6 bases). This CDR3 contains 13 residues. The V gene lost 2 bases and the J gene lost 2 bases, with 6 bases spanning the gap. Germline CDR1 reads MNHEY; CDR2 reads SVGAGI. CDR3 coding DNA: TGTGCCAGCAGTTACGGGACAAACTATGGCTACACCTTC. Amino acid sequence: CASSYGTNYGYTF.

The V and J genes are TRBV9 and TRBJ2-2; 7 bases map to TRBD2. CDR1 and CDR2 from the germline V gene are SGDLS and YYNGEE. After removal of 0 bases from V and 4 bases from J, the junction contained 12 bases not matched to a gene. This CDR3 contains 18 residues. CDR3 DNA: TGTGCCAGCAGCGTAGGGTCAAGGCGGGGGAGAACCACCGGGGAGCTGTTTTTT. Translation: CASSVGSRRGRTTGELFF.

The chain joins TRBV20-1 to TRBJ2-5, with no clear D. The CDR3 has 11 amino acids. CDR1 DFQATT and CDR2 SNEGSKA come from the germline V gene (reference sequence). Trimming stripped 4 bases from V and 2 bases from J, with 5 bases between. The CDR3 reads CSATMQETQYF. In DNA form, the CDR3 reads TGCAGTGCTACCATGCAAGAGACCCAGTACTTC.

The V gene is TRBV11-3, the J gene TRBJ2-3; D possibly corresponds to TRBD2 (5 bases). CDR3 length equals 15 residues. Germline V CDR1 and CDR2: SGHNT, YENEEA. V lost 1 base and J lost 11, with 19 bases in between. This CDR3 reads CASSLGRGAPRGQYF. The DNA of the CDR3 is TGTGCCAGCAGCTTAGGGCGCGGAGCACCCCGGGGGCAGTATTTT.

Written as DNA, the CDR3 is TGTGCCAGCAGTGAATCCAGGGGCCCGAGTCAGCCCCAGCATTTT. Protein sequence: CASSESRGPSQPQHF. The rearrangement joins TRBV25-1 to TRBJ1-5, with a tentative D call TRBD1 (6 bases). From germline, CDR1 is MGHDK and CDR2 SYGVNS. This CDR3 contains 15 residues. Deletions cut 1 base from V and 6 bases from J, with 13 bases between.

The chain has TRBV7-6 and TRBJ2-1; 9 nucleotides line up with TRBD1. The CDR3 sequence is 16 residues long. Germline trimming cut 1 base from V and 5 bases from J; bases unmatched to any gene: 6. In germline, CDR1 is SGHVS, CDR2 FNYEAQ. CDR3 residues: CASSLVADRGNNEQFF. The CDR3 DNA is TGTGCCAGCAGCTTAGTTGCGGACAGGGGTAACAATGAGCAGTTCTTC. The full variable domain, with the rest looked up from reference TRBV7-6 and TRBJ2-1, is GAGVSQSPRYKVTKRGQDVALRCDPISGHVSLYWYRQALGQGPEFLTYFNYEAQQDKSGLPNDRFSAERPEGSISTLTIQRTEQRDSAMYRCASSLVADRGNNEQFFGPGTRLTVL.

This clone has just one count. The rearrangement uses TRBV4-2 and TRBJ2-7; D is unresolved. This CDR3 has 15 amino acids. Germline CDR1 reads LGHNA; CDR2 reads YNFKEQ. The V end was cut by 1 base, the J end by 1 base, with 11 bases between. CDR3 in amino acids: CASSQVDALSYEQYF. In nucleotides, the CDR3 is TGTGCCAGCAGCCAAGTTGATGCGCTTTCCTACGAGCAGTACTTC.

The rearrangement joins TRBV4-3 to TRBJ1-6; 7 bases agree with TRBD1. The ends lost 0 bases at V and 0 bases at J; junction bases unmatched: 14. Germline V gene data show CDR1 as LGHNA and CDR2 as YSLEER. The CDR3 sequence is 21 residues long. CDR3 in DNA: TGCGCCAGCAGCCAAGATTTGGGGGGACAGAGTTTAAGCTCCTATAATTCACCCCTCCACTTT. It specifies CASSQDLGGQSLSSYNSPLHF.

This clone was detected only once. The V gene is TRBV7-2, the J gene TRBJ2-7, with a weak D call TRBD2 (5 bases). From germline, CDR1 is SGHTA and CDR2 FQGNSA. The CDR3 extends over 15 amino acids. The V end was cut by 3 bases, the J end by 4 bases, with 16 bases between. The CDR3, as DNA: TGTGCCAGCAGCTTGAGTCCCACCGCGGGTTACGAGCAGTACTTC. Translated, it gives CASSLSPTAGYEQYF.